This TCR beta chain stems from a study of blood T cell repertoires in COVID-19. Study-wide background: COVID-19 samples collected from the United States, Italy and Spain covered acute and convalescent phases. The analysed material was cDNA or gDNA that came from T cells, B-cell-depleted T cells, or PBMCs.

This CDR3 has 15 residues. The V segment lost 5 bases and the J segment 2 bases; nucleotides outside the gene matches: 5. CDR1 is SEHNR and CDR2 is FQNEAQ in the germline V gene (reference sequence). Authors' processing steps: Reference gene primer amplification gave nucleated cell count estimates. The assay was immunoSEQ multiplex PCR, and TCRdb's table has in-frame clones only and misses some. The DNA was the basis for D and trimming; V, J and clone size are from that table. The data hold about 120,000 clones, with around 90% observed a single time. Seattle's enrolled individuals joined amid active infection and were then monitored longitudinally.

The chain couples TRBV7-9 to TRBJ2-1, with 8 bases fitting TRBD1. The sequence came from a woman aged 60 to 75 with COVID-19, enrolled during active disease. Sequencing was performed on peripheral blood. The CDR3 protein is CASSQDRATYNEQFF. CDR3 DNA sequence: TGTGCCAGCAGCCAGGACAGGGCCACCTACAATGAGCAGTTCTTC.